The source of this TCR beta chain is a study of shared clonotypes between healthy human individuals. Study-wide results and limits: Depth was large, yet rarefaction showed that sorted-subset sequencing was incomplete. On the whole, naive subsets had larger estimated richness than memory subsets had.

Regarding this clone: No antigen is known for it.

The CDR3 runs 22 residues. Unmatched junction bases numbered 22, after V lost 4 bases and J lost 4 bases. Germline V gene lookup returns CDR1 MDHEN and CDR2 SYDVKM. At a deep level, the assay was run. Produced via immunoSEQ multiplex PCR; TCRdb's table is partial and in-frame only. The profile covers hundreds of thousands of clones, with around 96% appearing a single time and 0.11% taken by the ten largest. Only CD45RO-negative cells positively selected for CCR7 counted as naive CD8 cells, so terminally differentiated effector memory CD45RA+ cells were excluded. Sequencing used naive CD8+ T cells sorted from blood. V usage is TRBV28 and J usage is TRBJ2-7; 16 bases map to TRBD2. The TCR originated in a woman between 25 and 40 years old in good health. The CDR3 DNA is TGTGCCAGCAGTTCCGGGACTAGCGGGAGGGCACTCCCATCCCGGTACATGTACGAGCAGTACTTC. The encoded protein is CASSSGTSGRALPSRYMYEQYF. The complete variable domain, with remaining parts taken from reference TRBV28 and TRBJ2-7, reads DVKVTQSSRYLVKRTGEKVFLECVQDMDHENMFWYRQDPGLGLRLIYFSYDVKMKEKGDIPEGYSVSREKKERFSLILESASTNQTSMYLCASSSGTSGRALPSRYMYEQYFGPGTRLTVT.